The 12 T cell receptor beta chains in this list originate from one sample, sequenced in a study of blood T cell repertoires in COVID-19. The assay was immunoSEQ multiplex PCR, and TCRdb's table has in-frame clones only and misses some. The sample has fewer than 300,000 clones, approximately 82% seen once. The specimen sequenced was peripheral blood. Source of these receptors: a woman aged 18-30 years with acute or convalescent COVID-19.

CDR3 nucleotides: TGTGCCAGCTCACCGGTAACGGGACAGAAAAACATTCAGTACTTC. Translation: CASSPVTGQKNIQYF. V usage is TRBV18 and J usage is TRBJ2-4; 7 bases match TRBD1. CDR3 size: 15 residues. With V trimmed by 3 bases and J by 4 bases, 6 bases remained unmatched. The germline V gene has CDR1 KGHSH and CDR2 LQKENI.

In nucleotides, the CDR3 is TGTGCCAGCGGACAGAGTGGGACAGATACGCAGTATTTT. It codes for CASGQSGTDTQYF. V is TRBV6-5 and J is TRBJ2-3; possibly TRBD1 for D (6 bases). The V gene's germline CDR1 is MNHEY and CDR2 SVGAGI. This CDR3 spans 13 amino acids. V dropped 8 bases and J dropped 3 bases, with 12 bases sitting between them.

The chain couples TRBV5-1 to TRBJ2-5; D not resolved. V lost 4 bases and J lost 2, with 6 bases in between. This CDR3 spans 12 amino acids. Looked up from germline, CDR1 is SGHRS and CDR2 is YFSETQ. In DNA, the CDR3 is TGCGCCAGCAGCCCCCAGCAAGAGACCCAGTACTTC. This translates into CASSPQQETQYF.

This clone was counted only a few times. CDR3 sequence reads: CATRGQGNTGELFF. The CDR3 DNA is TGTGCCACCAGAGGACAGGGGAACACCGGGGAGCTGTTTTTT. The V call is TRBV24-1, the J call TRBJ2-2; TRBD1 matches 8 bases. The CDR3 spans 14 residues. The V segment lost 7 bases and the J segment 1 base; nucleotides outside the gene matches: 1. Germline CDR1 is KGHDR and CDR2 is SFDVKD.

This sequence joins TRBV6-6 and TRBJ2-1; 13 nucleotides agree with TRBD2. This CDR3 spans 15 amino acids. Germline V gene data show CDR1 as MNHNY and CDR2 as SVGAGI (reference sequence). J gave up 9 bases and V 4 bases, and 6 bases lay outside the gene matches. CDR3 loop: CASSFPGLAGAEQFF. In DNA, the CDR3 is TGTGCCAGCAGTTTCCCAGGACTAGCGGGAGCTGAGCAGTTCTTC.

V and J are TRBV16 and TRBJ2-5, with 8 bases aligning to TRBD2. Trimming took 2 bases from V and 4 from J; bases not matched to a gene: 0. The CDR3 runs to 13 residues. Germline CDR1 KGHSY, CDR2 FQNENV. This CDR3 reads CASSQSGGETQYF. The CDR3 DNA sequence: TGTGCCAGCAGCCAAAGCGGGGGAGAGACCCAGTACTTC.

This sequence joins TRBV28 and TRBJ1-1, with 7 bases that match TRBD1. The ends lost 2 bases at V and 0 bases at J; junction bases unmatched: 3. This CDR3 has 15 amino acids. The germline V gene encodes CDR1 MDHEN and CDR2 SYDVKM. For the CDR3, the DNA is TGTGCCAGCAGTTTAGGGGGACAGATGAACACTGAAGCTTTCTTT. The encoded protein is CASSLGGQMNTEAFF.

This clone came up a few times. A much more abundant neighbour one base away suggests this may be a read error. The same CDR3 arises from other DNA sequences in this sample as well. The V gene is TRBV7-3, the J gene TRBJ2-2; D is ambiguous. The V and J ends lost 4 bases and 2 bases respectively, with 5 bases between them. CDR3 size: 13 residues. The germline CDR1 and CDR2 sequences are SGHTA and FQGTGA. The CDR3 sequence: CASSSPNTGELFF. The DNA for the CDR3 is TGTGCCAGCAGCTCCCCTAACACCGGGGAGCTGTTTTTT. Using reference TRBV7-3 and TRBJ2-2 for the parts outside the CDR3, the full variable domain is GAGVSQTPSNKVTEKGKYVELRCDPISGHTALYWYRQSLGQGPEFLIYFQGTGAADDSGLPNDRFFAVRPEGSVSTLKIQRTERGDSAVYLCASSSPNTGELFFGEGSRLTVL.

V and J are TRBV19 and TRBJ1-6; D is unresolved. The CDR3 is made up of 18 amino acids. Per the germline V gene, CDR1 is LNHDA and CDR2 is SQIVND (reference sequence). The V gene lost 3 bases and the J gene lost 9 bases, with 24 bases spanning the gap. CDR3 region: CASSMPPSTGSQTSPLHF. CDR3 nucleotide sequence: TGTGCCAGTAGTATGCCCCCTTCCACCGGGAGCCAAACTTCACCCCTCCACTTT.

J is TRBJ2-7 and V is TRBV5-1; TRBD1 might be the D (6 bases). The CDR3 runs to 11 residues. Germline loops: CDR1 SGHRS, CDR2 YFSETQ. The ends were cut back, 4 bases at V and 5 bases at J, with 7 bases in the middle. The CDR3 DNA is TGCGCCAGCAGCCAGGGGAACGAGCAGTACTTC. It is translated as CASSQGNEQYF.

This clone was counted a single time. V gene TRBV5-1 combines with J gene TRBJ2-5; the D gene is possibly TRBD2 (5 bases). The CDR3 is made up of 14 amino acids. Germline V lookup: CDR1 SGHRS, CDR2 YFSETQ. V dropped 4 bases and J dropped 1 base, with 11 bases sitting between them. CDR3 nucleotide sequence: TGCGCCAGCAGCCCAGACGGACTCCAAGAGACCCAGTACTTC. Protein product: CASSPDGLQETQYF.

J is TRBJ2-7 and V is TRBV7-4; 8 positions agree with TRBD1. The CDR3 extends over 15 amino acids. V shed 1 base and J 12 bases; nucleotides not matched to a gene: 14. Germline V lookup: CDR1 SGHVT, CDR2 SQSDAQ. CDR3 DNA sequence: TGTGCCAGCAGCTTAGTCTGGGACAGGTCCCAGCACTGGTACTTC. It specifies CASSLVWDRSQHWYF. Full variable domain (remainder filled in from reference TRBV7-4 and TRBJ2-7): GAGVSQSPRYKVAKRGRDVALRCDSISGHVTLYWYRQTLGQGSEVLTYSQSDAQRDKSGRPSGRFSAERPERSVSTLKIQRTEQGDSAVYLCASSLVWDRSQHWYFGPGTRLTVT.